A selection of T cell receptor beta chains follows, all from one sample in a study of control samples from healthy donors and cancer patients. The method was immunoSEQ multiplex PCR; TCRdb's version includes in-frame clones alone and lacks a portion of them. The table has 100,000 to 150,000 clones, 90% seen once; the top ten hold roughly 2.7%. Specimen: blood. The receptors shown here come from a man aged 18 to 35 in good health. Each CDR3 is given without its conserved first and last residue.

>TRBV2
ASSEAQGANYGYT
>TRBV9
ASSVGLAGGTNEQF
>TRBV5-4
ASSLEGGGETQY
>TRBV11-2
ASSLVGSAGELF
>TRBV7-3
ASSSGGTEAF
>TRBV5-1
ASSLEREGYT
>TRBV7-9
ASSLGDVFGYT
>TRBV12-3/TRBV12-4
ASGGGTDTQY
>TRBV7-2
ASSLRGGPDTQY
>TRBV30
AWARQGGQPQH
>TRBV18
ASSPDVQQPQH
>TRBV5-1
ASSLGGGQGETQY
>TRBV24-1
ATSDTGQGVEGGYT
>TRBV12-3/TRBV12-4
ASSLSAREAF
>TRBV18
ASSPGTSGRYQETQY
>TRBV5-1
ASSPEGGNQPQH
>TRBV30
AWQGPGGAHSPLH
>TRBV14
ASSYRAGNTIY
>TRBV3-1/TRBV3-2
ASSQVASLHYGYT
>TRBV5-8
ASSRDRGRDIQY
>TRBV6-6
ASSPRGVAPEAF
>TRBV18
ASSPPAWETQY